Listed here are 15 T cell receptor beta chains from one sample, sequenced in a study of Ad26.COV2.S vaccination and SARS-CoV-2 variants. Treatment indicated: some 19 received Ad26.COV2.S at low or high dose, single or two shots; about 5 received placebo; per-sample allocation not given. Sampling occurred on day 63 after the first vaccine or placebo injection. Data came from immunoSEQ multiplex PCR; TCRdb stores just in-frame clones and leaves some out. The repertoire has 450,000 to 550,000 clones, 80% to 90% of them found once; the top ten carry around 1.8%. The sample consisted of peripheral blood, taken in a trial of Ad26.COV2.S vaccine versus placebo. All receptors come from a person aged 18-60 years who received the Ad26.COV2.S COVID-19 vaccine or a placebo.

The rearrangement joins TRBV20-1 to TRBJ2-3, with 8 bases that match TRBD2. This CDR3 comprises 15 residues. J lost 5 bases, V lost 4 bases, and 11 bases had no gene match. The germline CDR1 and CDR2 sequences are DFQATT and SNEGSKA (reference sequence). DNA for the CDR3: TGCAGTGCTACTGAGCCAGCGGGGGAGGGAGATACGCAGTATTTT. It yields the protein CSATEPAGEGDTQYF.

The chain is built from TRBV7-9 and TRBJ2-7, with TRBD1 matching over 10 bases. V gave up 2 bases and J gave up 7 bases; unmatched junction bases: 11. Per the germline V gene, CDR1 is SEHNR and CDR2 is FQNEAQ (reference sequence). This CDR3 contains 16 residues. The CDR3 loop is CASSLIPGQGGEEQYF. CDR3 DNA: TGTGCCAGCAGCTTAATACCCGGACAGGGGGGGGAGGAGCAGTACTTC.

The rearrangement links TRBV3-1 (or the pseudogene TRBV3-2) to TRBJ2-3; 9 bases are a match to TRBD1. CDR1 LGHDT and CDR2 YNNKEL come from the germline V gene (reference sequence). V lost 0 bases, J lost 6 bases, and 7 bases stayed unmatched. CDR3 length: 16 residues. CDR3 sequence reads: CASSQDSGTGSDTQYF. The CDR3 DNA sequence: TGTGCCAGCAGCCAAGATTCCGGGACAGGGTCTGATACGCAGTATTTT.

The chain uses TRBV7-2 and TRBJ1-1; D remains unclear. The CDR3 spans 15 residues. V lost 1 base and J lost 1, with 10 bases in between. Germline V CDR1 and CDR2: SGHTA, FQGNSA. Here the CDR3 reads CASSLVSRQNTEAFF. The CDR3 DNA sequence: TGTGCCAGCAGCTTAGTAAGCAGACAGAACACTGAAGCTTTCTTT.

The chain couples TRBV27 to TRBJ1-2; no clear D gene. Trimming pared 6 bases from V and 4 bases from J, leaving 18 bases between. CDR1 is MNHEY and CDR2 is SMNVEV in the germline V gene (reference sequence). This CDR3 is built from 15 residues. Here the CDR3 reads CASRWGGKSSYGYTF. Here the CDR3 DNA reads TGTGCCAGCAGGTGGGGTGGGAAAAGTTCCTATGGCTACACCTTC.

The CDR3 protein is CASSYRGTNEKLFF. The CDR3 DNA is TGTGCCAGCAGTTACAGGGGGACTAATGAAAAACTGTTTTTT. This chain joins TRBV6-5 and TRBJ1-4, with D possibly matching TRBD1 (6 bases). The germline CDR1 and CDR2 sequences are MNHEY and SVGAGI. The ends were cut back, 2 bases at V and 2 bases at J, with 6 bases in the middle. This CDR3 comprises 14 residues.

CDR3 residues: CASSLSSGRTDEQFF. The CDR3 nucleotides are TGTGCCAGCAGCTTGTCTAGCGGGAGGACCGATGAGCAGTTCTTC. The V gene is TRBV5-4, the J gene TRBJ2-1; 11 nucleotides agree with TRBD2. V shed 1 base, J shed 8 bases, and the junction held 5 bases outside the gene matches. The length of the CDR3 is 15 residues. Germline-derived CDR1 and CDR2 are SGHNT and YYREEE (reference sequence).

The chain links TRBV2 to TRBJ2-5; D not certain. The V end was cut by 9 bases, the J end by 2 bases, with 10 bases between. Germline values: CDR1 SNHLY, CDR2 FYNNEI. The CDR3 length is 12 residues. This CDR3 reads CASHGYQETQYF. CDR3 bases: TGTGCCAGTCACGGGTATCAAGAGACCCAGTACTTC.

The chain couples TRBV18 to TRBJ2-3; TRBD2 matches at 14 bases. The germline V gene encodes CDR1 KGHSH and CDR2 LQKENI. The J segment lost 4 bases and the V segment lost 6 bases, leaving 6 bases of the junction unmatched. This CDR3 contains 16 residues. The CDR3 DNA is TGTGCCAGCTCCCCCGGGACTAGCGGGAGTGCAGATACGCAGTATTTT. Translation gives CASSPGTSGSADTQYF.

In its sample, this clone was seen once. The J gene is TRBJ1-2, the V gene TRBV6-5, with D maybe TRBD1 (6 bases). Germline values: CDR1 MNHEY, CDR2 SVGAGI. V gave up 0 bases and J gave up 4 bases, with 12 bases separating them. This CDR3 is 15 amino acids long. CDR3 amino acids: CASSYSNQGSYGYTF. CDR3 coding DNA: TGTGCCAGCAGTTACTCGAACCAGGGGTCCTATGGCTACACCTTC.

The CDR3 DNA is TGTGCCAGCAGTGAAGGGAGGACAGGGGGCACCTACGAGCAGTACTTC. This gives the protein CASSEGRTGGTYEQYF. The chain employs TRBV2 and TRBJ2-7, with 11 bases aligning to TRBD1. Per germline, CDR1 SNHLY and CDR2 FYNNEI. With V trimmed by 1 base and J by 2 bases, 4 bases remained unmatched. This CDR3 region has 16 residues.

The chain couples TRBV5-6 to TRBJ1-4, with no clear D. The CDR3 sequence is 14 residues long. The germline V gene has CDR1 SGHDT and CDR2 YYEEEE. Trimming took off 2 bases at V and 5 bases at J, with 10 bases between the two ends. CDR3 amino acids: CASSFKSGNEKLFF. The CDR3 nucleotides are TGTGCCAGCAGCTTTAAAAGCGGGAATGAAAAACTGTTTTTT.

The CDR3 here is CASSQDGGLAAKNIQYF. Here the CDR3 DNA reads TGTGCCAGCAGCCAAGACGGGGGACTAGCCGCCAAAAACATTCAGTACTTC. This chain links TRBV14 with TRBJ2-4; 9 nucleotides line up with TRBD2. Germline loops: CDR1 SGHDN, CDR2 FVKESK. The ends lost 0 bases at V and 1 base at J; junction bases unmatched: 4. This CDR3 region has 17 residues.

This chain connects TRBV27 to TRBJ2-3; 7 positions match TRBD2. The CDR3 totals 13 residues. The germline gives CDR1 MNHEY, CDR2 SMNVEV (reference sequence). V shed 4 bases and J 7 bases; nucleotides not matched to a gene: 5. The CDR3 here is CASSSGLVNTQYF. DNA for the CDR3: TGTGCCAGCAGTTCCGGACTAGTCAATACGCAGTATTTT.

The chain recombines TRBV6-1 with TRBJ2-7, with 7 nucleotides matching TRBD1. V gave up 1 base and J gave up 4 bases; unmatched junction bases: 10. There are 16 residues in the CDR3. CDR1 and CDR2 (germline): MNHNS, SASEGT. The DNA of the CDR3 is TGTGCCAGCAGTGAAGAACAGGGGACCGTTGGGTACGAGCAGTACTTC. It codes for CASSEEQGTVGYEQYF.